These 20 T cell receptor beta chains came from one sample sequenced in a study of cytomegalovirus exposure and HLA in healthy donors. Primers: 60 Vbeta forward and 13 Jbeta reverse. Only in-frame clones appear in the TCRdb table, and some are missing; sequencing was by immunoSEQ multiplex PCR. The sample lists 120,000 or so clones, 81% occurring once. The sequencing sample was made of PBMCs. All receptors come from a man younger than 35 in good health and CMV-seropositive.

The CDR3 sequence: CASSIQGAANEKLFF. The CDR3, as DNA: TGTGCCAGCAGTATCCAGGGGGCAGCTAATGAAAAACTGTTTTTT. The chain recombines TRBV7-8 with TRBJ1-4, with TRBD1 matching over 8 bases. The germline CDR1 and CDR2 sequences are SGHVS and FQNEAQ. Trimming cost V 6 bases and J 3 bases; bases outside gene matches: 6. The CDR3 spans 15 residues. The variable domain in full, with the rest retrieved from reference TRBV7-8 and TRBJ1-4, is GAGVSQSPRYKVAKRGQDVALRCDPISGHVSLFWYQQALGQGPEFLTYFQNEAQLDKSGLPSDRFFAERPEGSVSTLKIQRTQQEDSAVYLCASSIQGAANEKLFFGSGTQLSVL.

The CDR3 is CASTSLGQGNNEQFF. CDR3 in DNA: TGTGCCAGCACCAGTTTGGGACAGGGGAACAATGAGCAGTTCTTC. The chain uses TRBV6-5 and TRBJ2-1, with 10 bases identical to TRBD1. Per the germline V gene, CDR1 is MNHEY and CDR2 is SVGAGI. CDR3 length: 15 residues. The J segment lost 5 bases and the V segment lost 7 bases, leaving 8 bases of the junction unmatched.

This rearrangement joins TRBV27 to TRBJ1-5; D might be TRBD1 (5 bases). Germline CDR1 is MNHEY and CDR2 is SMNVEV (reference sequence). This CDR3 comprises 14 residues. V lost 5 bases and J lost 4, with 12 bases in between. The CDR3 region has the DNA TGTGCCAGCAGTCCCCTCGACAGTAATCAGCCCCAGCATTTT. This translates into CASSPLDSNQPQHF.

The chain joins TRBV25-1 to TRBJ1-2; 8 bases are a match to TRBD1. The CDR3 is made up of 14 amino acids. V dropped 4 bases and J dropped 4; count of bases not matched to a gene: 5. Germline lookup yields CDR1 MGHDK and CDR2 SYGVNS. CDR3 sequence: CASSAGQGIYGYTF. CDR3 nucleotides: TGTGCCAGCAGTGCCGGACAGGGCATCTATGGCTACACCTTC.

This chain uses TRBV2 with TRBJ1-5, with a weak D call TRBD1 (6 bases). The CDR3 has 15 residues. V dropped 4 bases and J dropped 4 bases, with 14 bases sitting between them. Germline loops: CDR1 SNHLY, CDR2 FYNNEI. The DNA of the CDR3 is TGTGCCAGCAGTGCCAGGGGCCTGCTGAATCAGCCCCAGCATTTT. It specifies CASSARGLLNQPQHF.

The chain couples TRBV10-3 to TRBJ1-3; 7 positions agree with TRBD1. V shed 1 base and J 0 bases; nucleotides not matched to a gene: 6. This CDR3 region has 17 residues. Germline CDR1 reads ENHRY; CDR2 reads SYGVKD. The CDR3 DNA sequence: TGTGCCATCAGTGAGTACGGGGACAGCTCCTCTGGAAACACCATATATTTT. As protein: CAISEYGDSSSGNTIYF.

J is TRBJ1-1 and V is TRBV27; 12 positions match TRBD1. Germline V gene lookup returns CDR1 MNHEY and CDR2 SMNVEV (reference sequence). The CDR3 is 18 amino acids. Losses at the gene ends were 2 bases for V and 0 bases for J; bases not matched to a gene: 7. In nucleotides, the CDR3 is TGTGCCAGCAGTTTAATCCCGGGGACAGGGGGCATGAACACTGAAGCTTTCTTT. This encodes CASSLIPGTGGMNTEAFF.

The V and J genes are TRBV7-8 and TRBJ2-1; a possible D gene is TRBD1 (5 bases). The germline V gene encodes CDR1 SGHVS and CDR2 FQNEAQ. Trimming stripped 0 bases from V and 1 base from J, with 13 bases between. The CDR3 sequence is 17 residues long. The CDR3 bases are TGTGCCAGCAGCTTAGCTTTATTTACAGGATCCTACAATGAGCAGTTCTTC. This codes for CASSLALFTGSYNEQFF.

The chain carries TRBV6-5 and TRBJ1-2; D is ambiguous. Germline CDR1 and CDR2: MNHEY and SVGAGI. V lost 0 bases, J lost 7 bases, and 9 bases lay in between. This CDR3 has 13 amino acids. The CDR3 region has the DNA TGTGCCAGCAGTTACTCGCCGGGGTTTGGCTACACCTTC. Translated, it gives CASSYSPGFGYTF.

V and J are TRBV5-1 and TRBJ2-7; 9 nucleotides align to TRBD2. CDR1 SGHRS and CDR2 YFSETQ come from the germline V gene. CDR3 size: 15 residues. With 4 bases clipped from V and 1 base from J, the junction kept 6 bases outside the gene matches. As DNA, the CDR3 is TGCGCCAGCAGCCGGAATAGCGGGGGTTCCTACGAGCAGTACTTC. The encoded protein is CASSRNSGGSYEQYF.

The chain is built from TRBV5-4 and TRBJ1-6, with 7 bases that match TRBD1. The CDR3 length is 14 residues. J was trimmed by 8 bases and V by 2 bases; bases with no gene match: 4. From germline, CDR1 is SGHNT and CDR2 YYREEE (reference sequence). For the CDR3, the DNA is TGTGCCAGCAGCTTAGGGGGCCTTGATTCACCCCTCCACTTT. This gives the protein CASSLGGLDSPLHF.

The V and J genes are TRBV5-6 and TRBJ1-5; possible D gene TRBD1, 6 bases. Trimming removed 3 bases from V and 0 bases from J, with 19 bases in between. Germline CDR1 is SGHDT and CDR2 is YYEEEE. CDR3 length equals 18 residues. CDR3 amino acids: CASSSNRTAVYSNQPQHF. The CDR3 coding sequence is TGTGCCAGCAGCTCGAACAGGACAGCCGTGTATAGCAATCAGCCCCAGCATTTT.

The chain carries TRBV7-2 and TRBJ1-2; the D is unclear. Deletions cut 4 bases from V and 2 bases from J, with 8 bases between. The germline V gene has CDR1 SGHTA and CDR2 FQGNSA. The CDR3 extends over 13 amino acids. The CDR3 region is CASSSNGNYGYTF. The CDR3 DNA reads as TGTGCCAGCAGCTCCAACGGGAACTATGGCTACACCTTC.

This CDR3 reads CASHSDRLSEKLFF. The CDR3 coding sequence is TGTGCCAGTCACTCCGACAGGTTGAGTGAAAAACTGTTTTTT. The chain has TRBV19 and TRBJ1-4; weak D call: TRBD1 (6 bases). Trimming took 8 bases from V and 7 from J, leaving 17 bases between them. CDR3 length: 14 amino acids. Germline V gives CDR1 LNHDA, CDR2 SQIVND (reference sequence).

The J gene is TRBJ2-2, the V gene TRBV15, with 11 bases lining up with TRBD2. Unmatched junction bases numbered 9, after V lost 5 bases and J lost 4 bases. Germline V lookup: CDR1 LNHNV, CDR2 YYDKDF (reference sequence). The CDR3 has 17 amino acids. The DNA for the CDR3 is TGTGCCACCAGCGCTAGAACTGGACTAGCGGGCACCGGGGAGCTGTTTTTT. It is translated as CATSARTGLAGTGELFF.

The V call is TRBV30, the J call TRBJ2-1; 12 bases fit TRBD2. The germline gives CDR1 GTSNPN, CDR2 SVGIG (reference sequence). V shed 3 bases and J 7 bases; nucleotides not matched to a gene: 10. CDR3 length: 16 amino acids. The CDR3 spells CAWSLPLAGGGNEQFF. The DNA of the CDR3 is TGTGCCTGGAGCCTCCCACTAGCGGGAGGCGGGAATGAGCAGTTCTTC.

V and J are TRBV7-8 and TRBJ2-2; D is unclear. CDR1 SGHVS and CDR2 FQNEAQ come from the germline V gene. CDR3 size: 19 residues. V lost 1 base and J lost 1, with 19 bases in between. The CDR3, as DNA: TGTGCCAGCAGCTTAGTTACTGAACAGCCTACCATGAACACCGGGGAGCTGTTTTTT. It specifies CASSLVTEQPTMNTGELFF.

The CDR3 nucleotides read TGTGCCAGCAGCCAAGATACCAGGGGATGGAATTCACCCCTCCACTTT. Its protein is CASSQDTRGWNSPLHF. The V gene is TRBV4-2, the J gene TRBJ1-6; D perhaps matches TRBD1 (6 bases). Trimming took off 0 bases at V and 7 bases at J, with 13 bases between the two ends. Germline loops: CDR1 LGHNA, CDR2 YNFKEQ. The CDR3 is 16 residues long.

This chain links TRBV30 with TRBJ1-1; weak D call: TRBD1 (5 bases). Trimming stripped 1 base from V and 5 bases from J, with 14 bases between. This CDR3 spans 14 amino acids. CDR1 is GTSNPN and CDR2 is SVGIG in the germline V gene (reference sequence). CDR3: CAWSDPGRKTEAFF. The DNA for the CDR3 is TGTGCCTGGAGTGACCCAGGGCGGAAGACTGAAGCTTTCTTT.

This clone was seen more than once but under ten times. The gene calls are TRBV6-6 and TRBJ2-1, with a possible D match to TRBD2 (6 bases). Germline lookup yields CDR1 MNHNY and CDR2 SVGAGI (reference sequence). V lost 5 bases and J lost 7, with 12 bases in between. This CDR3 contains 13 residues. The CDR3 bases are TGTGCCAGCAGTCCCGGGACTTCTAATGAGCAGTTCTTC. The encoded protein is CASSPGTSNEQFF.